This passage covers 22 T cell receptor beta chains from one sample sequenced in a study of cytomegalovirus exposure and HLA in healthy donors. PCR was performed using 60 Vbeta and 13 Jbeta primers. Data came from immunoSEQ multiplex PCR; TCRdb stores just in-frame clones and leaves some out. This table holds some 120,000 clones, about 80% found once. Sequencing input: PBMCs. Every receptor here comes from a middle-aged woman in good health and CMV-seropositive.

The chain links TRBV5-1 to TRBJ2-7, with D maybe TRBD1 (7 bases). This CDR3 comprises 15 residues. Germline loops: CDR1 SGHRS, CDR2 YFSETQ. Trimming removed 5 bases at V and 1 base at J, with 16 bases between. The CDR3 DNA follows: TGCGCCAGCAGAACTCAACAGGGGAGGTCCTACGAGCAGTACTTC. This gives the protein CASRTQQGRSYEQYF.

V gene TRBV10-3 combines with J gene TRBJ1-2; D unclear. This CDR3 region has 14 residues. Per the germline V gene, CDR1 is ENHRY and CDR2 is SYGVKD. Trimming took off 5 bases at V and 8 bases at J, with 18 bases between the two ends. In DNA form, the CDR3 reads TGTGCCATCAGTCCCTCGGGAGGGTCGGTAGGCTACACCTTC. Translating it yields CAISPSGGSVGYTF.

V usage is TRBV28 and J usage is TRBJ1-1, with D possibly TRBD1 on 6 matching bases. This CDR3 is built from 14 residues. Germline CDR1 and CDR2: MDHEN and SYDVKM. Trimming cost V 4 bases and J 7 bases, with 16 bases left between them. The chain's CDR3 is CASSWGGGAYEAFF. The CDR3 DNA reads as TGTGCCAGCAGTTGGGGAGGGGGGGCATATGAAGCTTTCTTT.

The J gene is TRBJ2-7, the V gene TRBV9, with D possibly being TRBD1 (5 bases). Germline CDR1 reads SGDLS; CDR2 reads YYNGEE. V lost 3 bases and J 2 bases, leaving 12 bases between the germline ends. The CDR3 sequence is 14 residues long. This chain's CDR3 is CASSAGQTTYEQYF. CDR3 DNA sequence: TGTGCCAGCAGCGCCGGACAAACCACCTACGAGCAGTACTTC.

This sequence joins TRBV6-5 and TRBJ1-6; the D gene is possibly TRBD1 (5 bases). The germline V gene encodes CDR1 MNHEY and CDR2 SVGAGI. V was pared by 8 bases and J by 5 bases, with 16 bases between. CDR3 length: 15 amino acids. CDR3 sequence reads: CASSRGGPDNSPLHF. In nucleotides, the CDR3 is TGTGCCAGCTCCCGGGGGGGACCCGATAATTCACCCCTCCACTTT.

The V and J genes are TRBV10-3 and TRBJ1-2; TRBD1 agrees at 10 bases. With V trimmed by 3 bases and J by 0 bases, 1 base remained unmatched. The germline V gene encodes CDR1 ENHRY and CDR2 SYGVKD. There are 15 residues in the CDR3. CDR3 DNA sequence: TGTGCCATCAGTGATGGACAGGGGGCTAACTATGGCTACACCTTC. Amino acid sequence: CAISDGQGANYGYTF.

The chain joins TRBV28 to TRBJ2-7; 7 bases fit TRBD2. This CDR3 has 13 amino acids. Per germline, CDR1 MDHEN and CDR2 SYDVKM. Germline trimming cut 3 bases from V and 5 bases from J; bases unmatched to any gene: 4. The CDR3 spells CASSLGGIDEQYF. The CDR3, as DNA: TGTGCCAGCAGTTTGGGAGGGATCGACGAGCAGTACTTC.

This chain links TRBV7-9 with TRBJ2-7; possible D gene TRBD2, 6 bases. Trimming left V 5 bases short and J 2 bases short, with 22 bases between. Germline CDR1 SEHNR, CDR2 FQNEAQ (reference sequence). There are 17 residues in the CDR3. For the CDR3, the DNA is TGTGCCAGCAGCCCTAGTCGGGTTTCTAGCGCGACCTACGAGCAGTACTTC. Protein sequence: CASSPSRVSSATYEQYF.

The CDR3 DNA reads as TGTGCCAGCAGCCACGAGGACATGGCTGAGCAGTTCTTC. Its protein is CASSHEDMAEQFF. This chain links TRBV4-2 with TRBJ2-1, with D perhaps TRBD1 (5 bases). The CDR3 has 13 residues. The germline V gene encodes CDR1 LGHNA and CDR2 YNFKEQ. Trimming took 3 bases from V and 9 from J, leaving 12 bases between them.

The chain employs TRBV10-1 and TRBJ1-1; a possible D gene is TRBD1 (5 bases). The CDR3 consists of 14 residues. V was cut by 0 bases and J by 4 bases, with 9 bases left in between. The germline V gene encodes CDR1 WNHNN and CDR2 SYGVQD (reference sequence). The CDR3 nucleotides read TGCGCCAGCAGTGAGTCCGGGGGAGGCACTGAAGCTTTCTTT. It yields the protein CASSESGGGTEAFF.

The chain uses TRBV19 and TRBJ2-5; 9 nucleotides agree with TRBD2. The CDR3 is made up of 17 amino acids. Germline CDR1 and CDR2: LNHDA and SQIVND (reference sequence). V lost 5 bases to trimming and J lost 4 bases; unmatched junction nucleotides: 14. As DNA, the CDR3 is TGTGCCAGTAGTCGCCTTTCCCCGGGACTAGCTGTAGAGACCCAGTACTTC. Amino acid sequence: CASSRLSPGLAVETQYF.

The chain uses TRBV4-3 and TRBJ1-5; 9 positions match TRBD1. J lost 2 bases, V lost 3 bases, and 8 bases had no gene match. This CDR3 comprises 17 residues. In germline, CDR1 is LGHNA, CDR2 YSLEER. In DNA, the CDR3 is TGCGCCAGCAGCCAGGGACAGGGAAGAGATGGCAATCAGCCCCAGCATTTT. It specifies CASSQGQGRDGNQPQHF.

The chain recombines TRBV11-2 with TRBJ1-5; D gene unclear. The germline V and J ends were trimmed by 5 bases and 5 bases, with 10 bases remaining between them. The germline V gene encodes CDR1 SGHAT and CDR2 FQNNGV. The CDR3 has 13 amino acids. CDR3 DNA: TGTGCCAGCAGCCCTCCCCCGGATCAGCCCCAGCATTTT. Its protein product is CASSPPPDQPQHF. Full variable domain (outside the CDR3, taken from reference TRBV11-2 and TRBJ1-5): EAGVAQSPRYKIIEKRQSVAFWCNPISGHATLYWYQQILGQGPKLLIQFQNNGVVDDSQLPKDRFSAERLKGVDSTLKIQPAKLEDSAVYLCASSPPPDQPQHFGDGTRLSIL.

The chain joins TRBV6-5 to TRBJ2-2; 8 bases map to TRBD1. Germline CDR1 is MNHEY and CDR2 is SVGAGI. CDR3 length: 15 residues. Trimming cost V 5 bases and J 1 base; bases outside gene matches: 3. The CDR3 DNA is TGTGCCAGCAGTCCCGGGACAGGGAACACCGGGGAGCTGTTTTTT. Translated: CASSPGTGNTGELFF.

The chain carries TRBV29-1 and TRBJ1-2; TRBD1 might be the D (5 bases). V shed 3 bases and J shed 3 bases, with 11 bases lying between them. CDR3 size: 13 residues. CDR1 SQVTM and CDR2 ANQGSEA come from the germline V gene. This CDR3 reads CSVDTGLDYGYTF. The CDR3 nucleotides read TGCAGCGTTGACACGGGACTAGACTATGGCTACACCTTC.

The chain couples TRBV7-3 to TRBJ2-1; a possible D gene is TRBD2 (5 bases). Trimming left V 2 bases short and J 0 bases short, with 5 bases between. There are 14 residues in the CDR3. The V gene's germline CDR1 is SGHTA and CDR2 FQGTGA. The CDR3 DNA sequence: TGTGCCAGCAGCTTAGAGGGCTCCTACAATGAGCAGTTCTTC. This gives the protein CASSLEGSYNEQFF.

J is TRBJ1-1 and V is TRBV6-5; TRBD1 might be the D (5 bases). This CDR3 spans 12 amino acids. V shed 8 bases and J shed 7 bases, with 14 bases lying between them. Germline V lookup: CDR1 MNHEY, CDR2 SVGAGI. For the CDR3, the DNA is TGTGCCAGCTCTACAGGCGACAGTGAAGCTTTCTTT. Amino acid sequence: CASSTGDSEAFF.

The chain employs TRBV6-1 and TRBJ1-3; tentatively, D is TRBD1 (5 bases). CDR3 length equals 15 residues. V lost 2 bases to trimming and J lost 3 bases, with 11 bases between them. Per the germline V gene, CDR1 is MNHNS and CDR2 is SASEGT. DNA of the CDR3: TGTGCCAGCAGTGAATTGGCAGGGTATGGAAACACCATATATTTT. Protein: CASSELAGYGNTIYF.

The chain links TRBV20-1 to TRBJ1-1, with no clear D. Germline loops: CDR1 DFQATT, CDR2 SNEGSKA (reference sequence). The V gene lost 5 bases and the J gene lost 5 bases, with 9 bases spanning the gap. The CDR3 length is 11 residues. The CDR3 DNA reads TGCAGTGCTGCCGGGAGGACTGAAGCTTTCTTT. Amino acids: CSAAGRTEAFF.

The genes are TRBV6-6 and TRBJ2-1; the D gene is possibly TRBD2 (5 bases). V was cut by 8 bases and J by 0 bases, with 8 bases left in between. CDR3 size: 13 residues. Germline CDR1 and CDR2: MNHNY and SVGAGI (reference sequence). The CDR3, as DNA: TGTGCCAGCGGGGAGAGCTCCTACAATGAGCAGTTCTTC. This gives the protein CASGESSYNEQFF.

V gene TRBV6-1 combines with J gene TRBJ2-3, with 9 bases fitting TRBD2. The length of the CDR3 is 15 residues. V dropped 5 bases and J dropped 2; count of bases not matched to a gene: 5. In germline, CDR1 is MNHNS, CDR2 SASEGT. The DNA for the CDR3 is TGTGCCAGCAGTATACTAGCGGGCCTCACAGATACGCAGTATTTT. Translation: CASSILAGLTDTQYF.

V usage is TRBV7-3 and J usage is TRBJ2-3, with 8 bases aligning to TRBD2. The germline gives CDR1 SGHTA, CDR2 FQGTGA. The CDR3 contains 18 residues. Trimming cost V 5 bases and J 3 bases; bases outside gene matches: 16. In DNA form, the CDR3 reads TGTGCCAGCAGCCCGAGGGCGGGAGGTGTCGGAGGAACAGATACGCAGTATTTT. Translating it yields CASSPRAGGVGGTDTQYF.